This TCR beta chain was found in a study of beta chain features in type 1 diabetes. Broader study findings: Diminished insertions and augmented deletions at VDJ junctions characterized type 1 diabetes patients. Using cDNA template may skew counts toward highly expressing activated cells. Naive, central memory and Treg TCRB repertoires appeared more alike in patients than in healthy donors. Type 1 diabetes patients had moderately but significantly shorter TCRB CDR3s in all four CD4+ subsets.

This CDR3 is 15 amino acids long. Trimming pared 6 bases from V and 0 bases from J, leaving 11 bases between. Germline CDR1 is SEHNR and CDR2 is FQNEAQ (reference sequence). This clone was observed many times. Its antigen is undetermined. The study reverse transcribed the entire isolated RNA, so it sequenced expressed TCRB transcripts. The read count averaged about 3.6 million across naive, central memory and regulatory T cell samples. Method: immunoSEQ multiplex PCR; TCRdb's copy keeps in-frame clones and lacks some. Of nearly 350,000 clones listed, roughly 8.8% are singletons. The specimen sequenced was central memory CD4+ T cells from blood. The source of this sequence is a man aged 25 to 40 with type 1 diabetes. This chain connects TRBV7-9 to TRBJ1-4; D remains ambiguous. CDR3 in amino acids: CASRDRQATNEKLFF. The CDR3, as DNA: TGTGCCAGCAGAGATAGACAAGCAACTAATGAAAAACTGTTTTTT.